The 11 T cell receptor beta chains listed next were all sequenced from one sample in a study of long-term antiretroviral therapy in people with HIV. The authors ran the immunoSEQ assay, v3.0, at survey level. The repertoire was sequenced with immunoSEQ multiplex PCR; TCRdb's copy has only in-frame clones and lacks some. The table records under 30,000 clones, roughly 94% of them present only once. Material: unsorted PBMCs, obtained 5.3 years after starting antiretroviral therapy. These receptors were obtained from a man aged 45 to 65 with HIV.

This chain uses TRBV10-3 with TRBJ2-7; the D is unclear. V gave up 4 bases and J gave up 1 base, with 5 bases separating them. This CDR3 is 12 amino acids long. CDR1 and CDR2 from the germline V gene are ENHRY and SYGVKD. This chain's CDR3 is CAISAVSYEQYF. CDR3 in DNA: TGTGCCATCAGTGCCGTATCCTACGAGCAGTACTTC.

The J gene is TRBJ1-6, the V gene TRBV19; TRBD1 is a possible D gene (6 bases). The germline CDR1 and CDR2 sequences are LNHDA and SQIVND (reference sequence). The CDR3 has 16 residues. V lost 0 bases to trimming and J lost 6 bases, with 12 bases between them. Here the CDR3 reads CASSIETGWGNSPLHF. In DNA, the CDR3 is TGTGCCAGTAGTATAGAAACAGGGTGGGGTAATTCACCCCTCCACTTT.

This rearrangement joins TRBV6-5 to TRBJ2-7; TRBD1 is a possible D gene (5 bases). This CDR3 has 11 amino acids. Per the germline V gene, CDR1 is MNHEY and CDR2 is SVGAGI. Trimming removed 7 bases from V and 6 bases from J, with 10 bases in between. CDR3 residues: CASKRQGEQYF. The CDR3 bases are TGTGCCAGCAAGAGGCAGGGCGAGCAGTACTTC.

This chain uses TRBV7-9 with TRBJ1-2; tentative D call: TRBD1 (6 bases). V was clipped by 3 bases and J by 3 bases, with 14 bases between them. Germline CDR1 reads SEHNR; CDR2 reads FQNEAQ (reference sequence). The CDR3 runs 15 residues. The CDR3 DNA reads TGTGCCAGCAGCTTTCCGGGACAAGGCCACTATGGCTACACCTTC. Residues: CASSFPGQGHYGYTF. The complete variable domain, with remaining parts taken from reference TRBV7-9 and TRBJ1-2, reads DTGVSQNPRHKITKRGQNVTFRCDPISEHNRLYWYRQTLGQGPEFLTYFQNEAQLEKSRLLSDRFSAERPKGSFSTLEIQRTEQGDSAMYLCASSFPGQGHYGYTFGSGTRLTVV.

The V call is TRBV13, the J call TRBJ1-6, with D perhaps TRBD1 (5 bases). Trimming took off 8 bases at V and 7 bases at J, with 21 bases between the two ends. The CDR3 is 16 residues long. Germline V gives CDR1 PRHDT, CDR2 FYEKMQ (reference sequence). The CDR3 here is CASRHNLGGENSPLHF. Written as DNA, the CDR3 is TGTGCCAGCCGCCACAACCTGGGGGGGGAGAATTCACCCCTCCACTTT.

The chain uses TRBV4-1 and TRBJ2-4; 9 positions match TRBD2. The V and J ends lost 0 bases and 2 bases, in that order; junction bases with no gene match: 5. This CDR3 comprises 17 residues. Germline V gene sequence: CDR1 MGHRA, CDR2 YSYEKL. The CDR3 protein is CASSQEGGGATKNIQYF. As DNA, the CDR3 is TGCGCCAGCAGCCAAGAGGGCGGGGGGGCGACCAAAAACATTCAGTACTTC.

The chain uses TRBV6-5 and TRBJ1-4; D call uncertain. Trimming shortened V by 6 bases and J by 8 bases, and 19 bases separated the two germline ends. The CDR3 runs to 15 residues. CDR1 and CDR2 (germline): MNHEY, SVGAGI. CDR3 sequence: CASRPIRTSGEKLFF. The CDR3 DNA reads as TGTGCCAGCAGACCTATTAGGACCTCTGGGGAAAAACTGTTTTTT.

This chain links TRBV27 with TRBJ2-7; no clear D. There are 13 residues in the CDR3. Per germline, CDR1 MNHEY and CDR2 SMNVEV (reference sequence). V was shortened by 6 bases and J by 3 bases, with 12 bases between the two germline ends. The CDR3 here is CASRPKPGYEQYF. Here the CDR3 DNA reads TGTGCCAGCAGACCGAAACCAGGCTACGAGCAGTACTTC.

The J gene is TRBJ2-7, the V gene TRBV15; D is undetermined. The germline V and J ends were trimmed by 1 base and 4 bases, with 8 bases remaining between them. The germline V gene encodes CDR1 LNHNV and CDR2 YYDKDF (reference sequence). The CDR3 is made up of 13 amino acids. DNA of the CDR3: TGTGCCACCAGCAGAGGAGACACTTACGAGCAGTACTTC. Translating it yields CATSRGDTYEQYF.

The genes are TRBV29-1 and TRBJ1-2; 7 bases are shared with TRBD1. Germline-derived CDR1 and CDR2 are SQVTM and ANQGSEA. The CDR3 extends over 14 amino acids. With 4 bases clipped from V and 4 bases from J, the junction kept 9 bases outside the gene matches. CDR3 amino acids: CSVGLDRNGYGYTF. CDR3 nucleotides: TGCAGCGTTGGGTTGGACAGGAACGGCTATGGCTACACCTTC.

V is TRBV28 and J is TRBJ2-2; 8 bases are shared with TRBD1. With V trimmed by 7 bases and J by 5 bases, 6 bases remained unmatched. CDR1 and CDR2 (germline): MDHEN, SYDVKM. CDR3 length equals 14 residues. The CDR3 nucleotides are TGTGCCAGCAACCGACAGGGGTCGACCGGGGAGCTGTTTTTT. It translates to CASNRQGSTGELFF.